A selection of T cell receptor beta chains follows, all from one sample in a study of monozygotic twins with cystic fibrosis. Assay used: immunoSEQ multiplex PCR; TCRdb lists only in-frame clones, some missing. Of approximately 24,000 clones detected, around nine tenths appear once; the ten largest clones hold less than 1.5%. Sequenced sample: blood. Source of these receptors: a woman aged 25 to 45 with cystic fibrosis. Each CDR3 is given with its conserved first and last residue. The order of the fields is V gene, clone size, J gene, D gene, CDR3 protein, CDR3 DNA. A D gene is named only where the DNA matches it firmly. Clone size is shown for a subset of rows, as once, few, many or a class of expanded clone.

v_gene: TRBV2; abundance: -; j_gene: TRBJ1-1; d_gene: -; CDR3aa: CASSEAIGNTEAFF; CDR3nt: TGTGCCAGCAGTGAAGCAATAGGGAACACTGAAGCTTTCTTT
v_gene: TRBV10-2; abundance: -; j_gene: TRBJ2-5; d_gene: -; CDR3aa: CASSDSNRIGETQYF; CDR3nt: TGCGCCAGCAGTGACTCCAATCGGATCGGAGAGACCCAGTACTTC
v_gene: TRBV6-5; abundance: -; j_gene: TRBJ2-1; d_gene: -; CDR3aa: CASSYNRDEQFF; CDR3nt: TGTGCCAGCAGTTACAACCGCGATGAGCAGTTCTTC
v_gene: TRBV4-3; abundance: -; j_gene: TRBJ2-7; d_gene: -; CDR3aa: CASSQDPSAGGYEQYF; CDR3nt: TGCGCCAGCAGCCAAGATCCGTCCGCTGGGGGGTACGAGCAGTACTTC
v_gene: TRBV6-5; abundance: once; j_gene: TRBJ1-3; d_gene: -; CDR3aa: CASSYSTPSGNTIYF; CDR3nt: TGTGCCAGCAGTTACTCGACCCCCTCTGGAAACACCATATATTTT
v_gene: TRBV15; abundance: -; j_gene: TRBJ1-3; d_gene: TRBD1; CDR3aa: CATSRDPLGTGSGNTIYF; CDR3nt: TGTGCCACCAGCAGAGATCCGCTAGGGACAGGCTCTGGAAACACCATATATTTT
v_gene: TRBV14; abundance: -; j_gene: TRBJ1-2; d_gene: -; CDR3aa: CASRTMGGYTF; CDR3nt: TGTGCCAGCAGGACGATGGGGGGCTACACCTTC
v_gene: TRBV5-1; abundance: -; j_gene: TRBJ2-5; d_gene: TRBD2; CDR3aa: CASMSGGPGETQYF; CDR3nt: TGCGCCAGCATGAGCGGGGGGCCGGGGGAGACCCAGTACTTC
v_gene: TRBV7-9; abundance: -; j_gene: TRBJ1-2; d_gene: TRBD1; CDR3aa: CASSLLLGTGGASRGYTF; CDR3nt: TGTGCCAGCAGCCTACTCCTCGGGACAGGGGGCGCGTCTCGGGGCTACACCTTC
v_gene: TRBV4-3; abundance: -; j_gene: TRBJ1-2; d_gene: -; CDR3aa: CASSQGTASYGYTF; CDR3nt: TGCGCCAGCAGCCAAGGAACAGCTTCCTATGGCTACACCTTC
v_gene: TRBV29-1; abundance: once; j_gene: TRBJ1-2; d_gene: -; CDR3aa: CSVEAGVRGYTF; CDR3nt: TGCAGCGTTGAAGCCGGGGTTAGAGGCTACACCTTC
v_gene: TRBV2; abundance: -; j_gene: TRBJ2-2; d_gene: TRBD2; CDR3aa: CASSAVGVRLAGTGELFF; CDR3nt: TGTGCCAGCAGTGCGGTAGGTGTGAGACTAGCAGGGACCGGGGAGCTGTTTTTT
v_gene: TRBV4-1; abundance: -; j_gene: TRBJ1-3; d_gene: -; CDR3aa: CASSQDRTAGWDTIYF; CDR3nt: TGCGCCAGCAGCCAGGACCGGACAGCTGGGTGGGACACCATATATTTT
v_gene: TRBV7-9; abundance: -; j_gene: TRBJ2-7; d_gene: TRBD1; CDR3aa: CASSSGQGLSITFYEQYF; CDR3nt: TGTGCCAGCAGCAGCGGACAGGGCCTTTCCATAACTTTCTACGAGCAGTACTTC
v_gene: TRBV7-8; abundance: -; j_gene: TRBJ1-2; d_gene: -; CDR3aa: CASSLGQGPIYGYTF; CDR3nt: TGTGCCAGCAGCTTAGGTCAGGGCCCGATCTATGGCTACACCTTC
v_gene: TRBV5-1; abundance: -; j_gene: TRBJ2-7; d_gene: TRBD1; CDR3aa: CASSPGTGGPFYEQYF; CDR3nt: TGCGCCAGCAGCCCTGGGACAGGGGGCCCCTTCTACGAGCAGTACTTC
v_gene: TRBV9; abundance: -; j_gene: TRBJ1-5; d_gene: -; CDR3aa: CGRVRGQPQHF; CDR3nt: TGTGGCAGGGTGAGGGGTCAGCCCCAGCATTTT
v_gene: TRBV28; abundance: -; j_gene: TRBJ2-3; d_gene: -; CDR3aa: CASSLSGVGVSTDTQYF; CDR3nt: TGTGCCAGCAGTTTATCGGGTGTAGGGGTCAGCACAGATACGCAGTATTTT
v_gene: TRBV6-5; abundance: -; j_gene: TRBJ1-2; d_gene: -; CDR3aa: CASSYSKLLWGNGYTF; CDR3nt: TGTGCCAGCAGTTACTCGAAACTCCTATGGGGGAATGGCTACACCTTC
v_gene: TRBV15; abundance: -; j_gene: TRBJ2-5; d_gene: -; CDR3aa: CATSRSDLGKESDQYF; CDR3nt: TGTGCCACCAGCAGATCAGATCTAGGGAAGGAAAGCGACCAGTACTTC
v_gene: TRBV19; abundance: -; j_gene: TRBJ2-3; d_gene: TRBD2; CDR3aa: CASSKPSGVITDTQYF; CDR3nt: TGTGCCAGTAGTAAGCCGAGCGGGGTGATCACAGATACGCAGTATTTT
v_gene: TRBV4-2; abundance: -; j_gene: TRBJ1-2; d_gene: -; CDR3aa: CASSQAGTTNYGYTF; CDR3nt: TGTGCCAGCAGCCAGGCAGGGACAACTAACTATGGCTACACCTTC
v_gene: TRBV15; abundance: -; j_gene: TRBJ2-1; d_gene: -; CDR3aa: CATSRDRIGGYEQFF; CDR3nt: TGTGCCACCAGCAGAGATCGGATCGGAGGTTATGAGCAGTTCTTC
v_gene: TRBV7-9; abundance: -; j_gene: TRBJ2-1; d_gene: -; CDR3aa: CASSLRGSSYNEQFF; CDR3nt: TGTGCCAGCAGCTTACGGGGAAGCTCCTACAATGAGCAGTTCTTC
v_gene: TRBV11-3; abundance: -; j_gene: TRBJ2-7; d_gene: -; CDR3aa: CASSQGSYEQYF; CDR3nt: TGTGCCAGCAGCCAAGGGAGCTACGAGCAGTACTTC
v_gene: TRBV5-1; abundance: -; j_gene: TRBJ1-1; d_gene: TRBD1; CDR3aa: CASSLRQGGNTEAFF; CDR3nt: TGCGCCAGCAGCTTAAGACAGGGGGGGAACACTGAAGCTTTCTTT
v_gene: TRBV6-5; abundance: -; j_gene: TRBJ1-6; d_gene: -; CDR3aa: CASSRLGGADSPLHF; CDR3nt: TGTGCCAGCAGCCGCTTGGGGGGGGCGGATTCACCCCTCCACTTT
v_gene: TRBV14; abundance: few; j_gene: TRBJ2-4; d_gene: -; CDR3aa: CASSLGGDIQYF; CDR3nt: TGTGCCAGCAGCCTCGGAGGGGACATTCAGTACTTC
v_gene: TRBV10-3; abundance: once; j_gene: TRBJ2-1; d_gene: -; CDR3aa: CAISDLLYNEQFF; CDR3nt: TGTGCCATCAGTGATTTACTATACAATGAGCAGTTCTTC
v_gene: TRBV7-8; abundance: -; j_gene: TRBJ1-1; d_gene: -; CDR3aa: CASSLDMGFTEAFF; CDR3nt: TGTGCCAGCAGCCTCGATATGGGTTTTACTGAAGCTTTCTTT
v_gene: TRBV5-1; abundance: -; j_gene: TRBJ2-7; d_gene: TRBD1; CDR3aa: CASKGTGETYEQYF; CDR3nt: TGCGCCAGCAAAGGGACAGGGGAAACCTACGAGCAGTACTTC
v_gene: TRBV2; abundance: -; j_gene: TRBJ2-6; d_gene: TRBD1; CDR3aa: CASGRIGDSPSGANVLTF; CDR3nt: TGTGCCAGCGGGCGAATCGGGGACAGTCCCTCTGGGGCCAACGTCCTGACTTTC